This entry lists 13 T cell receptor beta chains sequenced from one sample in a study of T cells in Graves' hyperthyroidism and ophthalmopathy. Template material for amplifying TCR beta CDR3 regions consisted of RNA transcripts. First-round RT-PCR with HTBI primers amplified the TCR CDR3 region. MiXCR, applied by TCRdb to the multiplex PCR reads, yields one record per CDR3 protein. The data show some 250,000 distinct CDR3 sequences, roughly 14% seen once. Sequencing input: blood. The receptor set was obtained from a woman in her forties with Graves' hyperthyroidism that later progressed to Graves' ophthalmopathy.

This clonotype appeared many times. This chain links TRBV28 with TRBJ1-4; no definite D call. This CDR3 has 11 amino acids. Trimming took off 6 bases at V and 7 bases at J, with 6 bases between the two ends. In germline, CDR1 is MDHEN, CDR2 SYDVKM. CDR3 protein: CASSRGEKLFF. For the CDR3, the DNA is TGTGCCAGCAGCCGTGGTGAAAAACTGTTTTTT.

This clonotype was detected only a few times. The chain is built from TRBV7-9 and TRBJ2-1; D remains unclear. The CDR3 length is 12 residues. CDR1 SEHNR and CDR2 FQNEAQ come from the germline V gene (reference sequence). V lost 6 bases and J lost 9, with 12 bases in between. CDR3 DNA sequence: TGTGCCAGCAGAACAGCGATGGGTGAGCAGTTCTTC. It specifies CASRTAMGEQFF.

This clonotype was observed at least ten times. J is TRBJ1-4 and V is TRBV6-1; 7 bases agree with TRBD1. The length of the CDR3 is 14 residues. Germline values: CDR1 MNHNS, CDR2 SASEGT. The ends lost 6 bases at V and 10 bases at J; junction bases unmatched: 11. The CDR3 coding sequence is TGTGCCAGCAGCAAGGGGGCGGTCCAGGGAAAACTGTTTTTT. This sequence encodes CASSKGAVQGKLFF.

The V gene is TRBV6-1, the J gene TRBJ2-5; D tentatively fits TRBD1 or TRBD2 (7 bases each). Trimming stripped 5 bases from V and 3 bases from J, with 16 bases between. The CDR3 is 15 amino acids. Looked up from germline, CDR1 is MNHNS and CDR2 is SASEGT. The CDR3 loop is CASSSPQGGKETQYF. CDR3 DNA: TGTGCCAGCAGTTCCCCCCAGGGGGGGAAAGAGACCCAGTACTTC.

This clonotype was counted many times. The chain joins TRBV2 to TRBJ1-5; TRBD1 aligns across 7 bases. This CDR3 comprises 15 residues. The junction had 5 bases not matched to a gene; V was cut back by 5 bases and J by 1 base. Germline CDR1 and CDR2: SNHLY and FYNNEI. CDR3 nucleotide sequence: TGTGCCAGCAGTATGGGACAGTGGAGCAATCAGCCCCAGCATTTT. Its translation: CASSMGQWSNQPQHF.

The sample holds many counts of this clonotype. The chain uses TRBV10-3 and TRBJ1-2; D call uncertain. Germline CDR1 reads ENHRY; CDR2 reads SYGVKD. V lost 3 bases to trimming and J lost 1 base, with 12 bases between them. The CDR3 sequence is 15 residues long. CDR3 loop: CAISDSAKGNYGYTF. CDR3 nucleotides: TGTGCCATCAGTGATTCAGCAAAGGGTAACTATGGCTACACCTTC.

This clonotype was counted at least ten times. V is TRBV13 and J is TRBJ2-3; unclear D gene. CDR1 and CDR2 from the germline V gene are PRHDT and FYEKMQ (reference sequence). The CDR3 spans 12 residues. V lost 4 bases and J lost 2, with 4 bases in between. The CDR3 nucleotides are TGTGCCAGCAGCTCCCCCACAGATACGCAGTATTTT. This encodes CASSSPTDTQYF. Variable domain in full (rest from reference TRBV13 and TRBJ2-3): AAGVIQSPRHLIKEKRETATLKCYPIPRHDTVYWYQQGPGQDPQFLISFYEKMQSDKGSIPDRFSAQQFSDYHSELNMSSLELGDSALYFCASSSPTDTQYFGPGTRLTVL.

Many counts were recorded for this clonotype. This chain uses TRBV5-1 with TRBJ2-1, with 9 bases that match TRBD1. V shed 0 bases and J 6 bases; nucleotides not matched to a gene: 4. Germline CDR1 and CDR2: SGHRS and YFSETQ. The length of the CDR3 is 15 residues. CDR3 coding DNA: TGCGCCAGCAGCTTGGGGGACAGGGATTTCAATGAGCAGTTCTTC. Amino acid sequence: CASSLGDRDFNEQFF.

This clonotype was counted many times. This chain joins TRBV12-3 or TRBV12-4 and TRBJ2-2, with a weak D call TRBD2 (6 bases). The CDR3 spans 14 residues. Between the trimmed V and J ends, which lost 2 bases and 5 bases, there was a span of 9 bases. CDR3 sequence: CASSLRGSTGELFF. The CDR3 DNA reads TGTGCCAGCAGTTTACGGGGGTCGACCGGGGAGCTGTTTTTT.

This clonotype has a count of ten or more. For the CDR3, the DNA is TGTGCCAGTAGTGCACAGGGGGCTGGCGCTTTCTTT. Protein sequence: CASSAQGAGAFF. The chain recombines TRBV19 with TRBJ1-1; TRBD1 agrees at 9 bases. V shed 5 bases and J 11 bases; nucleotides not matched to a gene: 6. The CDR3 has 12 residues. Germline V gives CDR1 LNHDA, CDR2 SQIVND (reference sequence).

At least ten counts were recorded for this clonotype. V usage is TRBV27 and J usage is TRBJ1-5, with D tentatively TRBD1 (5 bases). The germline V gene encodes CDR1 MNHEY and CDR2 SMNVEV (reference sequence). V lost 1 base and J 1 base, leaving 20 bases between the germline ends. The length of the CDR3 is 19 residues. The CDR3 DNA reads as TGTGCCAGCAGTTTATATGGGGGAACTGGCGTTAGGAGCAATCAGCCCCAGCATTTT. Translated, it gives CASSLYGGTGVRSNQPQHF.

This clonotype was counted many times. CDR3 residues: CASSLFTLAGGPNNEQFF. The DNA for the CDR3 is TGTGCCAGCAGTTTATTTACGCTAGCGGGAGGGCCGAACAATGAGCAGTTCTTC. The chain links TRBV28 to TRBJ2-1; 12 bases are a match to TRBD2. The CDR3 runs 18 residues. After removal of 1 base from V and 5 bases from J, the junction contained 9 bases not matched to a gene. Germline V gives CDR1 MDHEN, CDR2 SYDVKM. The full variable domain, rest sourced from reference TRBV28 and TRBJ2-1, is DVKVTQSSRYLVKRTGEKVFLECVQDMDHENMFWYRQDPGLGLRLIYFSYDVKMKEKGDIPEGYSVSREKKERFSLILESASTNQTSMYLCASSLFTLAGGPNNEQFFGPGTRLTVL.

The chain links TRBV5-1 to TRBJ2-7, with a tentative D call TRBD1 (5 bases). The CDR3 totals 15 residues. Looked up from germline, CDR1 is SGHRS and CDR2 is YFSETQ. V was clipped by 0 bases and J by 2 bases, with 12 bases between them. As DNA, the CDR3 is TGCGCCAGCAGCTTGGTTGGGGCAACTCCCTACGAGCAGTACTTC. As protein: CASSLVGATPYEQYF.